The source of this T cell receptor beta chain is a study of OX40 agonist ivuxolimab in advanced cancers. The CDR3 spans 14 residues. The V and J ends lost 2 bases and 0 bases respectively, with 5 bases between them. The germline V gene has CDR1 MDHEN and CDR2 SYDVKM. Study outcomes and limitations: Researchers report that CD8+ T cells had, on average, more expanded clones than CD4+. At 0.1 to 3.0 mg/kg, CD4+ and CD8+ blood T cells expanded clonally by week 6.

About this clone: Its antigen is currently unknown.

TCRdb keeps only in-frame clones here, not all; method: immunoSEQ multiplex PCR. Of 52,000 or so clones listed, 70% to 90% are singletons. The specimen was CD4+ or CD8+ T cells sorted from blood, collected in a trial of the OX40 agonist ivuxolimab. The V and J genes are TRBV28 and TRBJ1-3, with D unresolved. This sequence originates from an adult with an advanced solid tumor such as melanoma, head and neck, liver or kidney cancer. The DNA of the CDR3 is TGTGCCAGCAGTTTACAGAGCTCTGGAAACACCATATATTTT. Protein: CASSLQSSGNTIYF.